This T cell receptor (beta chain) emerged from a study of T cell repertoires in cytomegalovirus infection. Overall study context: In the study, CMV epitopes included recently identified HLA-C-restricted and well-studied HLA-B-restricted ones. Matching HLA type and CMV infection were both indicated by public TCR beta signatures. Study results and caveats: Carriage of CMV together with the relevant HLA was identifiable through cumulative public TCR beta family frequency.

CDR1 and CDR2 (germline): SGHTA, FQGNSA. V gave up 7 bases and J gave up 1 base, with 13 bases separating them. The CDR3 runs 15 residues. This clonotype was observed a few times. Its antigen is unidentified. TCRdb ran MiXCR on the reads and lists one entry per CDR3 protein. The repertoire holds under 500,000 distinct CDR3 sequences, with roughly 42% as singletons. Material: cultured PBMCs, obtained from culture after CMV antigen stimulation. This receptor was taken from a human donor in good health (CMV status not recorded). Some clones in this sample may be carry-over from other donors' samples. The rearrangement joins TRBV7-2 to TRBJ2-2; D is unresolved. The CDR3 region is CASISGPQNTGELFF. Here the CDR3 DNA reads TGTGCCAGCATCTCCGGACCACAGAACACCGGGGAGCTGTTTTTT.